The clone carrying this T cell receptor (beta chain) appeared a few times. The antigen is not known. V was clipped by 1 base and J by 9 bases, with 10 bases between them. Germline loops: CDR1 SEHNR, CDR2 FQNEAQ (reference sequence). CDR3 size: 12 residues. These data come from a study of molecular identifiers for immune sequencing clone quantification. General study points: Spike-in Jurkat TCR RNA from a single cell reportedly registered among one million naive cells.

Via MiXCR, TCRdb re-called the PCR reads, giving one row per CDR3 protein. The sample includes approximately 550,000 distinct CDR3 sequences, around 23% of them seen just once. The TCR comes from a human donor in good health. Some libraries in this study had Jurkat cell RNA spiked in. The sequenced sample was naive CD8+ T cells from blood, with Jurkat cell RNA spiked in. The subset here: FACS-sorted CD8+CD4-CCR7+CD45RA+ naive T cells. The chain couples TRBV7-9 to TRBJ2-7; D is tentatively TRBD1 or TRBD2 (5 bases each). Here the CDR3 DNA reads TGTGCCAGCAGCTTAGAGGGTGGGGGGCAGTACTTC. It translates to CASSLEGGGQYF. Using reference TRBV7-9 and TRBJ2-7 for the parts outside the CDR3, the full variable domain is DTGVSQNPRHKITKRGQNVTFRCDPISEHNRLYWYRQTLGQGPEFLTYFQNEAQLEKSRLLSDRFSAERPKGSFSTLEIQRTEQGDSAMYLCASSLEGGGQYFGPGTRLTVT.